The 10 T cell receptor beta chains given below trace back to one sample, sequenced in a study of T cells and Merkel cell carcinoma outcomes. Clones were read by immunoSEQ multiplex PCR, and TCRdb kept only the in-frame ones, dropping some. The table has 250 to 350 clones, 85% to 95% seen once; the top ten hold 6.3%. Input material: tumor tissue from Merkel cell carcinoma. The receptors originated from a human donor with Merkel cell carcinoma.

This clone was detected only once. V and J are TRBV11-3 and TRBJ2-3, with D unresolved. V was clipped by 3 bases and J by 6 bases, with 10 bases between them. This CDR3 contains 13 residues. The germline V gene encodes CDR1 SGHNT and CDR2 YENEEA. DNA of the CDR3: TGTGCCAGCAGCTTCTCGCTCGGGGATACGCAGTATTTT. This gives the protein CASSFSLGDTQYF. Full variable domain (missing parts from reference TRBV11-3 and TRBJ2-3): EAGVVQSPRYKIIEKKQPVAFWCNPISGHNTLYWYLQNLGQGPELLIRYENEEAVDDSQLPKDRFSAERLKGVDSTLKIQPAELGDSAVYLCASSFSLGDTQYFGPGTRLTVL.

The chain has TRBV16 and TRBJ2-5; TRBD2 aligns across 9 bases. V lost 4 bases, J lost 5 bases, and 8 bases stayed unmatched. This CDR3 comprises 15 residues. Germline assignment: CDR1 KGHSY and CDR2 FQNENV. In DNA, the CDR3 is TGTGCCAGCAGCCCAGAGCGGGGGGCCCTGGAGACCCAGTACTTC. Translated: CASSPERGALETQYF.

V gene TRBV2 combines with J gene TRBJ2-1; 11 nucleotides agree with TRBD2. The CDR3 has 14 residues. Trimming took 6 bases from V and 7 from J; bases not matched to a gene: 5. Germline V CDR1 and CDR2: SNHLY, FYNNEI. The CDR3 spells CASRRTSGPNEQFF. For the CDR3, the DNA is TGTGCCAGCAGGAGGACTAGCGGGCCGAATGAGCAGTTCTTC.

The gene calls are TRBV7-3 and TRBJ1-2; D is unresolved. The germline CDR1 and CDR2 sequences are SGHTA and FQGTGA. CDR3 length: 16 amino acids. Trimming left V 4 bases short and J 4 bases short, with 19 bases between. This CDR3 reads CASSSEVSDGSYGYTF. CDR3 nucleotide sequence: TGTGCCAGCAGCTCAGAAGTATCGGACGGCTCCTATGGCTACACCTTC.

The genes are TRBV13 and TRBJ1-3; 7 positions agree with TRBD1. The junction had 8 bases not matched to a gene; V was cut back by 0 bases and J by 0 bases. The germline V gene has CDR1 PRHDT and CDR2 FYEKMQ (reference sequence). The length of the CDR3 is 18 residues. The CDR3 region is CASSLGARGEVSGNTIYF. CDR3 in DNA: TGTGCCAGCAGCTTAGGCGCCAGGGGGGAAGTCTCTGGAAACACCATATATTTT.

The chain employs TRBV28 and TRBJ2-7; maybe TRBD2 (6 bases). This CDR3 has 13 residues. The V gene's germline CDR1 is MDHEN and CDR2 SYDVKM. The ends were cut back, 8 bases at V and 3 bases at J, with 14 bases in the middle. The CDR3 is CASGSGGNYEQYF. In nucleotides, the CDR3 is TGTGCCAGCGGTAGCGGTGGGAACTACGAGCAGTACTTC.

Only one count was recorded for this clone. The V and J genes are TRBV7-2 and TRBJ1-5; the D is unclear. CDR1 and CDR2 (germline): SGHTA, FQGNSA. The CDR3 consists of 15 residues. The V end lost 5 bases, the J end lost 2 bases, and 13 bases lay between the germline ends. CDR3 nucleotides: TGTGCCAGCAGCCCCCGCCGGTATGGCAATCAGCCCCAGCATTTT. Its protein is CASSPRRYGNQPQHF.

V usage is TRBV4-1 and J usage is TRBJ2-2; 13 bases map to TRBD2. The CDR3 length is 16 residues. The germline V gene encodes CDR1 MGHRA and CDR2 YSYEKL. V shed 4 bases, J shed 1 base, and the junction held 0 bases outside the gene matches. CDR3 sequence: CASSRLAGGNTGELFF. In DNA, the CDR3 is TGCGCCAGCAGCCGACTAGCGGGGGGGAACACCGGGGAGCTGTTTTTT.

The V gene is TRBV30, the J gene TRBJ2-5; D gene unclear. Trimming left V 3 bases short and J 2 bases short, with 4 bases between. Germline V gene data show CDR1 as GTSNPN and CDR2 as SVGIG (reference sequence). This CDR3 is 11 amino acids long. This CDR3 is CAWSHQETQYF. In DNA form, the CDR3 reads TGTGCCTGGAGCCATCAAGAGACCCAGTACTTC.

J is TRBJ2-1 and V is TRBV28, with a tentative D call TRBD1 (5 bases). Germline CDR1 is MDHEN and CDR2 is SYDVKM. V lost 4 bases and J 8 bases, leaving 15 bases between the germline ends. The CDR3 has 14 residues. The CDR3 reads CASSSQGFYHEQFF. Here the CDR3 DNA reads TGTGCCAGCAGTTCGCAGGGCTTTTACCATGAGCAGTTCTTC.